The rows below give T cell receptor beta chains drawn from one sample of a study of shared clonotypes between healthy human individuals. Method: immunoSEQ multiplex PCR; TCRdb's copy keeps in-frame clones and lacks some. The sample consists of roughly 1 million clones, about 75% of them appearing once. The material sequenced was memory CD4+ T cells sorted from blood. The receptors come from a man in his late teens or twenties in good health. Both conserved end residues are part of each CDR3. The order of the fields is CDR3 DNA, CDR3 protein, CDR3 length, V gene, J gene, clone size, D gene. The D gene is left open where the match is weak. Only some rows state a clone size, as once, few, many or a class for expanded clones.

cdr3_nt: TGTGCCAGCAGCTCCCGGGACAGCTACGAGCAGTACTTC
cdr3_aa: CASSSRDSYEQYF
cdr3_length: 13
v_call: TRBV7-2
j_call: TRBJ2-7
clone_size: few
d_call: TRBD1

cdr3_nt: TGTGCCAGCTCACCTACAGGGGAAAGGGAAAAACTGTTTTTT
cdr3_aa: CASSPTGEREKLFF
cdr3_length: 14
v_call: TRBV18
j_call: TRBJ1-4
clone_size: NA
d_call: TRBD1

cdr3_nt: TGTGCCAGCAGCTTAAGTCAAATTCACACTGAAGCTTTCTTT
cdr3_aa: CASSLSQIHTEAFF
cdr3_length: 14
v_call: TRBV7-9
j_call: TRBJ1-1
clone_size: few
d_call: NA

cdr3_nt: TGTGCCAGCAGCTTAGTTGCTAGCGGGAGGCCGAACACCGGGGAGCTGTTTTTT
cdr3_aa: CASSLVASGRPNTGELFF
cdr3_length: 18
v_call: TRBV11-2
j_call: TRBJ2-2
clone_size: NA
d_call: TRBD2

cdr3_nt: TGTGCCAGCAGCGTAGGAGTAGTTCCGGGCGGAGATACGCAGTATTTT
cdr3_aa: CASSVGVVPGGDTQYF
cdr3_length: 16
v_call: TRBV9
j_call: TRBJ2-3
clone_size: NA
d_call: NA

cdr3_nt: TGTGCCAGCAGCCTAGGTGGGGGCGCAAGCACAGATACGCAGTATTTT
cdr3_aa: CASSLGGGASTDTQYF
cdr3_length: 16
v_call: TRBV9
j_call: TRBJ2-3
clone_size: few
d_call: NA

cdr3_nt: TGTGCCAGCAGCTTGTCAGGACAGGGAGGCTATGGCTACACCTTC
cdr3_aa: CASSLSGQGGYGYTF
cdr3_length: 15
v_call: TRBV5-6
j_call: TRBJ1-2
clone_size: NA
d_call: TRBD1

cdr3_nt: TGTGCCAGCACCCTGGGGGAGCCCGCCAACGAGCAGTACTTC
cdr3_aa: CASTLGEPANEQYF
cdr3_length: 14
v_call: TRBV5-4
j_call: TRBJ2-7
clone_size: NA
d_call: NA

cdr3_nt: TGTGCCACGCCGCCCGCGGGGAATGAAAAACTGTTTTTT
cdr3_aa: CATPPAGNEKLFF
cdr3_length: 13
v_call: TRBV6-1
j_call: TRBJ1-4
clone_size: NA
d_call: NA

cdr3_nt: TGCGCCAGCAGCTTGGTGGCGGCATCCTACGAGCAGTACTTC
cdr3_aa: CASSLVAASYEQYF
cdr3_length: 14
v_call: TRBV5-1
j_call: TRBJ2-7
clone_size: NA
d_call: NA

cdr3_nt: TGTGCCAGCTCACTCGACCGAAACTATGGCTACACCTTC
cdr3_aa: CASSLDRNYGYTF
cdr3_length: 13
v_call: TRBV18
j_call: TRBJ1-2
clone_size: NA
d_call: NA

cdr3_nt: TGTGCTAGCAGCTTAGAGCGGGGGGTCGGGGAGCTGTTTTTT
cdr3_aa: CASSLERGVGELFF
cdr3_length: 14
v_call: TRBV7-7
j_call: TRBJ2-2
clone_size: few
d_call: TRBD2

cdr3_nt: TGTGCCAGTAACCCCCAGGGAAGCCGTCAGCCCCAGCATTTT
cdr3_aa: CASNPQGSRQPQHF
cdr3_length: 14
v_call: TRBV19
j_call: TRBJ1-5
clone_size: NA
d_call: NA

cdr3_nt: TGTGCCAGCAGCCCTCAGGGGTATGGCTACACCTTC
cdr3_aa: CASSPQGYGYTF
cdr3_length: 12
v_call: TRBV7-3
j_call: TRBJ1-2
clone_size: NA
d_call: NA

cdr3_nt: TGTGCCAGCAGTTTGGGACTAGCGGGAAACCAAGAGACCCAGTACTTC
cdr3_aa: CASSLGLAGNQETQYF
cdr3_length: 16
v_call: TRBV27
j_call: TRBJ2-5
clone_size: NA
d_call: TRBD2

cdr3_nt: TGTGCCAGCAGTGACCCGGACGGCATGAAGTACTTC
cdr3_aa: CASSDPDGMKYF
cdr3_length: 12
v_call: TRBV6-4
j_call: TRBJ2-7
clone_size: NA
d_call: NA

cdr3_nt: TGTGCCAGCTCACTGACAGGGAATAATTCACCCCTCCACTTT
cdr3_aa: CASSLTGNNSPLHF
cdr3_length: 14
v_call: TRBV18
j_call: TRBJ1-6
clone_size: once
d_call: TRBD1

cdr3_nt: TGTGCCAGCAGCTTACAAGTGTCTAGCGGGAGTATAGATGAGCAGTTCTTC
cdr3_aa: CASSLQVSSGSIDEQFF
cdr3_length: 17
v_call: TRBV7-2
j_call: TRBJ2-1
clone_size: NA
d_call: TRBD2

cdr3_nt: TGCGCCAGCAGCTTGGTGCTTTCCGGGGCCAACGTCCTGACTTTC
cdr3_aa: CASSLVLSGANVLTF
cdr3_length: 15
v_call: TRBV5-1
j_call: TRBJ2-6
clone_size: NA
d_call: NA

cdr3_nt: TGTGCCAGCAGCCCGGACCCTGGGTATGGCTACACCTTC
cdr3_aa: CASSPDPGYGYTF
cdr3_length: 13
v_call: TRBV5-4
j_call: TRBJ1-2
clone_size: NA
d_call: NA

cdr3_nt: TGTGCCAGCAGCGCCCGGGACAAGAGCACAGATACGCAGTATTTT
cdr3_aa: CASSARDKSTDTQYF
cdr3_length: 15
v_call: TRBV7-6
j_call: TRBJ2-3
clone_size: NA
d_call: NA

cdr3_nt: TGTGCCAGCCACCGGGGGTCCGGAACCGGGGAGCTGTTTTTT
cdr3_aa: CASHRGSGTGELFF
cdr3_length: 14
v_call: TRBV2
j_call: TRBJ2-2
clone_size: NA
d_call: NA

cdr3_nt: TGTGCCAGCGACCTCAGCCGGGACATTCCGTCTTTTTTT
cdr3_aa: CASDLSRDIPSFF
cdr3_length: 13
v_call: TRBV2
j_call: TRBJ1-1
clone_size: NA
d_call: NA

cdr3_nt: TGCGCCAGCAGCTTTGGGGGAGGGGCCAAAAACATTCAGTACTTC
cdr3_aa: CASSFGGGAKNIQYF
cdr3_length: 15
v_call: TRBV5-1
j_call: TRBJ2-4
clone_size: NA
d_call: TRBD2

cdr3_nt: TGTGCCAGCAGTCTCCGTGAAGGAGATACGCAGTATTTT
cdr3_aa: CASSLREGDTQYF
cdr3_length: 13
v_call: TRBV27
j_call: TRBJ2-3
clone_size: NA
d_call: NA

cdr3_nt: TGTGCCAGCAGCTTTGCGCGAGGGGGGCCTAATGAAAAACTGTTTTTT
cdr3_aa: CASSFARGGPNEKLFF
cdr3_length: 16
v_call: TRBV12-1
j_call: TRBJ1-4
clone_size: NA
d_call: NA

cdr3_nt: TGTGCCAGCAGCTTGGCGGGACGCGGGGGAGAGACCCAGTACTTC
cdr3_aa: CASSLAGRGGETQYF
cdr3_length: 15
v_call: TRBV5-8
j_call: TRBJ2-5
clone_size: NA
d_call: TRBD2

cdr3_nt: TGTGCCAGCTCATATGCAGGGGCTAATGAAAAACTGTTTTTT
cdr3_aa: CASSYAGANEKLFF
cdr3_length: 14
v_call: TRBV2
j_call: TRBJ1-4
clone_size: NA
d_call: NA

cdr3_nt: TGTGCCAGCAGTTTCCCCCTCCTCGGGACCCATAATGGCTACACCTTC
cdr3_aa: CASSFPLLGTHNGYTF
cdr3_length: 16
v_call: TRBV28
j_call: TRBJ1-2
clone_size: NA
d_call: NA

cdr3_nt: TGTGCCAGCAGGACCGGGGGGCCGTCAGATACGCAGTATTTT
cdr3_aa: CASRTGGPSDTQYF
cdr3_length: 14
v_call: TRBV5-6
j_call: TRBJ2-3
clone_size: NA
d_call: NA

cdr3_nt: TGTGCCAGCAGCCCGCTAGGGGAGGGTGCAGATACGCAGTATTTT
cdr3_aa: CASSPLGEGADTQYF
cdr3_length: 15
v_call: TRBV5-6
j_call: TRBJ2-3
clone_size: NA
d_call: TRBD2

cdr3_nt: TGTGCCAGCAGGTTTGACAGGGCCTTCTATGGCTACACCTTC
cdr3_aa: CASRFDRAFYGYTF
cdr3_length: 14
v_call: TRBV2
j_call: TRBJ1-2
clone_size: NA
d_call: TRBD1

cdr3_nt: TGTGCCAGCAGCTTTAGTATCGGTGAAGCTTTCTTT
cdr3_aa: CASSFSIGEAFF
cdr3_length: 12
v_call: TRBV11-3
j_call: TRBJ1-1
clone_size: NA
d_call: NA

cdr3_nt: TGTGCCAGTCGAGTTTCCTACGAGCAGTACTTC
cdr3_aa: CASRVSYEQYF
cdr3_length: 11
v_call: TRBV2
j_call: TRBJ2-7
clone_size: NA
d_call: NA

cdr3_nt: TGTGCCAGCAGCTTACCGGGAGGGCCTCTTACGTTGTACTTC
cdr3_aa: CASSLPGGPLTLYF
cdr3_length: 14
v_call: TRBV7-2
j_call: TRBJ2-7
clone_size: NA
d_call: TRBD2

cdr3_nt: TGTGCCAGAAGCCCTGGACAGGGTCGCATGTACTCCTACAATGAGCAGTTCTTC
cdr3_aa: CARSPGQGRMYSYNEQFF
cdr3_length: 18
v_call: TRBV5-3
j_call: TRBJ2-1
clone_size: once
d_call: TRBD1

cdr3_nt: TGCGCCAGCAGCTTGGGGCCGCCCACAGATACGCAGTATTTT
cdr3_aa: CASSLGPPTDTQYF
cdr3_length: 14
v_call: TRBV5-1
j_call: TRBJ2-3
clone_size: NA
d_call: NA

cdr3_nt: TGTGCCAGCAGCTTATCCCTGACTAGCGGGGCCTACGAGCAGTACTTC
cdr3_aa: CASSLSLTSGAYEQYF
cdr3_length: 16
v_call: TRBV11-2
j_call: TRBJ2-7
clone_size: NA
d_call: TRBD2

cdr3_nt: TGTGCCAGCAGTCGGACGGCGAACACCGGGGAGCTGTTTTTT
cdr3_aa: CASSRTANTGELFF
cdr3_length: 14
v_call: TRBV2
j_call: TRBJ2-2
clone_size: NA
d_call: NA

cdr3_nt: TGTGCCATCAGTGAGTCGACTAGCGGGGGGGTTGAGCAGTTCTTC
cdr3_aa: CAISESTSGGVEQFF
cdr3_length: 15
v_call: TRBV10-3
j_call: TRBJ2-1
clone_size: NA
d_call: TRBD2

cdr3_nt: TGTGCCAGCAGTTTAAGTACTAACTATGGCTACACCTTC
cdr3_aa: CASSLSTNYGYTF
cdr3_length: 13
v_call: TRBV28
j_call: TRBJ1-2
clone_size: NA
d_call: NA

cdr3_nt: TGCGCCAGCAGCTCCGGGAGGGCCGTGTACAATGAGCAGTTCTTC
cdr3_aa: CASSSGRAVYNEQFF
cdr3_length: 15
v_call: TRBV5-1
j_call: TRBJ2-1
clone_size: many
d_call: TRBD2

cdr3_nt: TGTGCCAGCAGTTTTCGGCTTCCGTTGGCGGGAGTTAGTTCCTACGAGCAGTACTTC
cdr3_aa: CASSFRLPLAGVSSYEQYF
cdr3_length: 19
v_call: TRBV27
j_call: TRBJ2-7
clone_size: NA
d_call: TRBD2

cdr3_nt: TGTGCCAGCACTCGGGACAGGGAGAGCACTGAAGCTTTCTTT
cdr3_aa: CASTRDRESTEAFF
cdr3_length: 14
v_call: TRBV6-4
j_call: TRBJ1-1
clone_size: few
d_call: TRBD1

cdr3_nt: TGTGCCAGCAGTGAAGCGCTTGATAGGGGGCGCGAGCAGTACTTC
cdr3_aa: CASSEALDRGREQYF
cdr3_length: 15
v_call: TRBV2
j_call: TRBJ2-7
clone_size: NA
d_call: TRBD1

cdr3_nt: TGTGCCAGCACCGACAGGGCAACCGGGAGGAATTCACCCCTCCACTTT
cdr3_aa: CASTDRATGRNSPLHF
cdr3_length: 16
v_call: TRBV7-9
j_call: TRBJ1-6
clone_size: NA
d_call: TRBD1

cdr3_nt: TGTGCCAGCAGGCATAAAGCCTATAATTCACCCCTCCACTTT
cdr3_aa: CASRHKAYNSPLHF
cdr3_length: 14
v_call: TRBV7-2
j_call: TRBJ1-6
clone_size: NA
d_call: NA

cdr3_nt: TGTGCCAGCAGCTTGGGGTTCGGGACTAATCAGCCCCAGCATTTT
cdr3_aa: CASSLGFGTNQPQHF
cdr3_length: 15
v_call: TRBV5-5
j_call: TRBJ1-5
clone_size: once
d_call: NA

cdr3_nt: TGTGCCAGCAGCTTGAAGAGGACAGCGGGGGAGACCCAGTACTTC
cdr3_aa: CASSLKRTAGETQYF
cdr3_length: 15
v_call: TRBV5-4
j_call: TRBJ2-5
clone_size: NA
d_call: NA

cdr3_nt: TGTGCCAGCAGCTTGGCCCAAGGCGGGAGTGGGAAGGAGACCCAGTACTTC
cdr3_aa: CASSLAQGGSGKETQYF
cdr3_length: 17
v_call: TRBV5-8
j_call: TRBJ2-5
clone_size: NA
d_call: TRBD2

cdr3_nt: TGTGCCAGCAGCTTAGAGGACAGCCACTACAATGAGCAGTTCTTC
cdr3_aa: CASSLEDSHYNEQFF
cdr3_length: 15
v_call: TRBV7-2
j_call: TRBJ2-1
clone_size: NA
d_call: NA

cdr3_nt: TGTGCCTGGAGGGAAAGCGGGGATACGCAGTATTTT
cdr3_aa: CAWRESGDTQYF
cdr3_length: 12
v_call: TRBV30
j_call: TRBJ2-3
clone_size: NA
d_call: NA

cdr3_nt: TGCAGCGTTTTGAGGATGGTGGCGGGAGAGACCCAGTACTTC
cdr3_aa: CSVLRMVAGETQYF
cdr3_length: 14
v_call: TRBV29-1
j_call: TRBJ2-5
clone_size: NA
d_call: NA

cdr3_nt: TGTGCCAGCAGCTTAGGTTCGGGACAGCTTTACGAGCAGTACTTC
cdr3_aa: CASSLGSGQLYEQYF
cdr3_length: 15
v_call: TRBV7-2
j_call: TRBJ2-7
clone_size: NA
d_call: TRBD1

cdr3_nt: TGCGCCAGCAGCTTAACTGTCTCTGGGGCCAACGTCCTGACTTTC
cdr3_aa: CASSLTVSGANVLTF
cdr3_length: 15
v_call: TRBV5-1
j_call: TRBJ2-6
clone_size: NA
d_call: NA

cdr3_nt: TGTGCTAGTGGCCCCCCCGGGACCGCTAGGTCCGAGCAGTACTTC
cdr3_aa: CASGPPGTARSEQYF
cdr3_length: 15
v_call: TRBV12-5
j_call: TRBJ2-7
clone_size: NA
d_call: NA